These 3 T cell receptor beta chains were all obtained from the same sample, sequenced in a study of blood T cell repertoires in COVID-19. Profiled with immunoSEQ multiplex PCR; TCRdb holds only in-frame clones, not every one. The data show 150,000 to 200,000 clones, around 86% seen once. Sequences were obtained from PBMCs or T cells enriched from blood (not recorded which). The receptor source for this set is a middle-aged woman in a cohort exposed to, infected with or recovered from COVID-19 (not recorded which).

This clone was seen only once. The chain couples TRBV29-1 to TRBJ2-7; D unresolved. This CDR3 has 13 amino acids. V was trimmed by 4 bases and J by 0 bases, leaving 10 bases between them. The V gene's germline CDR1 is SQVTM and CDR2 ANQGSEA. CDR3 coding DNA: TGCAGCGTTGTTCAGCGTGACTCCTACGAGCAGTACTTC. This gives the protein CSVVQRDSYEQYF.

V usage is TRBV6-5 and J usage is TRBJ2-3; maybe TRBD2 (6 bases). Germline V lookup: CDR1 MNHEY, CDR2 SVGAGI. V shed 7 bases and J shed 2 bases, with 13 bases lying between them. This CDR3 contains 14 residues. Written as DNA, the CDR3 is TGTGCCAGCAAGTCCCGGGGGTACACAGATACGCAGTATTTT. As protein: CASKSRGYTDTQYF.

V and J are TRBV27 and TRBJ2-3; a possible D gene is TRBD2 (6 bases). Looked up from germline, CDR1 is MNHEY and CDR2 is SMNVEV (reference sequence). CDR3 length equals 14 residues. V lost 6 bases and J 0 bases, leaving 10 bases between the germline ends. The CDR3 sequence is CASSYGTSTDTQYF. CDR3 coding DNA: TGTGCCAGCAGCTACGGGACTAGCACAGATACGCAGTATTTT.